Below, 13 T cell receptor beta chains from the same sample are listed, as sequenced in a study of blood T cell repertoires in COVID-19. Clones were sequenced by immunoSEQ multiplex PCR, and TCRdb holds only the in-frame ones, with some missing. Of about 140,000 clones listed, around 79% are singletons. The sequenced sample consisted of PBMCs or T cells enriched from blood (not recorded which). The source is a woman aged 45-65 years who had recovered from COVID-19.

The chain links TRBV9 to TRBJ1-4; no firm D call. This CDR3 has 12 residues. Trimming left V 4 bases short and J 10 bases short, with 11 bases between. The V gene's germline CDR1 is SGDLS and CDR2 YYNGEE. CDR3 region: CASSPQAGKLFF. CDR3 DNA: TGTGCCAGCAGCCCCCAAGCGGGAAAACTGTTTTTT.

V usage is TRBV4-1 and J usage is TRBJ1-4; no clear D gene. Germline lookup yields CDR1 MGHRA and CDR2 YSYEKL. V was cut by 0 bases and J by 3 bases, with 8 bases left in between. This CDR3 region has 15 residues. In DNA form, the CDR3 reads TGCGCCAGCAGCCAAGATGACACACCTAATGAAAAACTGTTTTTT. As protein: CASSQDDTPNEKLFF.

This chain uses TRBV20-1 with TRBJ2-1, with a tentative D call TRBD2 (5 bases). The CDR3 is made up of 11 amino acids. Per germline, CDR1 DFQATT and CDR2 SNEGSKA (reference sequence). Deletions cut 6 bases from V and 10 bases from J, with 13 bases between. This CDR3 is CSARGPVEQFF. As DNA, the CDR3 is TGCAGTGCCCGCGGGCCAGTCGAGCAGTTCTTC.

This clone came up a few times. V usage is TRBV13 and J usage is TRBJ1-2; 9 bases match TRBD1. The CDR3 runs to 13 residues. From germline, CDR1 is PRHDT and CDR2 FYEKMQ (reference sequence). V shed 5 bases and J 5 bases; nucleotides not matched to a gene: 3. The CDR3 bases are TGTGCCAGCAGCCCTGGGACAGGGTATGGCTACACCTTC. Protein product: CASSPGTGYGYTF.

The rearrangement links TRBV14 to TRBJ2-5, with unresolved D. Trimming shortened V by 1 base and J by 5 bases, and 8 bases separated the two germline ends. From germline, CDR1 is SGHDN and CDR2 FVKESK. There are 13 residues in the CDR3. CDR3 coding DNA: TGTGCCAGCAGCCAAGGGTTGCAGGAGACCCAGTACTTC. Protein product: CASSQGLQETQYF.

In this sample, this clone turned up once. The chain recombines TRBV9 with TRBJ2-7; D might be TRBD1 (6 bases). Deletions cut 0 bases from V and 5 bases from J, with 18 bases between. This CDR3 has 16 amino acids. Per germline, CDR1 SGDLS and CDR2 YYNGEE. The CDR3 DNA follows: TGTGCCAGCAGCGTAGCTCCAGGCAGGGGCTACAACGAGCAGTACTTC. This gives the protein CASSVAPGRGYNEQYF.

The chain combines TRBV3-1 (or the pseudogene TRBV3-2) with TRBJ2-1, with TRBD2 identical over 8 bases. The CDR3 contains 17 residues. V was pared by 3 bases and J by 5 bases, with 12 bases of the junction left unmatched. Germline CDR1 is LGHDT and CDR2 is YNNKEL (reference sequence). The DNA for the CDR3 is TGTGCCAGCAGCCACCCCCCCCGGGGGGGCTTGGACAATGAGCAGTTCTTC. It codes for CASSHPPRGGLDNEQFF.

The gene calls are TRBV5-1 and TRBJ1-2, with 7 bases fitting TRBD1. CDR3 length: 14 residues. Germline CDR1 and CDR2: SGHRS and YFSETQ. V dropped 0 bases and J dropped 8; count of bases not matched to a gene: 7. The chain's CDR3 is CASSLGDRADGYTF. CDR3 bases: TGCGCCAGCAGCTTGGGTGACAGGGCAGACGGCTACACCTTC.

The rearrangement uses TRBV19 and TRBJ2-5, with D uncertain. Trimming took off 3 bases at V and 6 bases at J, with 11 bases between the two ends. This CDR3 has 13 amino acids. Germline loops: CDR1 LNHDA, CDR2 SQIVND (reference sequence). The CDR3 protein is CASSMTEYQTQYF. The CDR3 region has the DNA TGTGCCAGTAGTATGACGGAGTACCAGACCCAGTACTTC.

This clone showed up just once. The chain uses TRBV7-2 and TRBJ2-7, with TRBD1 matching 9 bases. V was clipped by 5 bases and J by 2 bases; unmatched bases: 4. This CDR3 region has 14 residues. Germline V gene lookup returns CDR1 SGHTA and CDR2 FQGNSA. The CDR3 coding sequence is TGTGCCAGCAGCCGTAGACAGGGGGCCTACGAGCAGTACTTC. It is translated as CASSRRQGAYEQYF.

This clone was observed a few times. The DNA of the CDR3 is TGTGCCTGGAGTATACGTGGGGCGCGAAGCACAGATACGCAGTATTTT. Its protein is CAWSIRGARSTDTQYF. V gene TRBV30 combines with J gene TRBJ2-3; a possible D gene is TRBD1 (5 bases). Germline V gene data show CDR1 as GTSNPN and CDR2 as SVGIG (reference sequence). The CDR3 loop spans 16 amino acids. V lost 2 bases, J lost 0 bases, and 15 bases lay in between.

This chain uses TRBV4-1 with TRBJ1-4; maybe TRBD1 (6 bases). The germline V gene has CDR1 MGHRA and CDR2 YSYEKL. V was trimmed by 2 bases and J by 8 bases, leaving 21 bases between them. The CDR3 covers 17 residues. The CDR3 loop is CASSQSTQGGLWEKLFF. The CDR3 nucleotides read TGCGCCAGCAGCCAATCTACACAGGGCGGACTTTGGGAAAAACTGTTTTTT.

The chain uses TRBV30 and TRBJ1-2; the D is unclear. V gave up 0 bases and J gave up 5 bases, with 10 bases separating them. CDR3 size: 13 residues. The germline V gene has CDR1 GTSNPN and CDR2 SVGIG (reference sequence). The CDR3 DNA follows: TGTGCCTGGAGTGTGCGGGGTATTTATGGCTACACCTTC. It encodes CAWSVRGIYGYTF. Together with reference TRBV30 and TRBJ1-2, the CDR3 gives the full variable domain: SQTIHQWPATLVQPVGSPLSLECTVEGTSNPNLYWYRQAAGRGLQLLFYSVGIGQISSEVPQNLSASRPQDRQFILSSKKLLLSDSGFYLCAWSVRGIYGYTFGSGTRLTVV.